These 24 T cell receptor beta chains came from one sample sequenced in a study of blood T cell repertoires in COVID-19. Data came from immunoSEQ multiplex PCR; TCRdb stores just in-frame clones and leaves some out. The sample lists 380,000 or so clones, 85% to 90% seen once, with 0.95% to 1% in the top ten. The specimen sequenced was PBMCs or T cells enriched from blood (not recorded which). These receptor sequences come from a woman aged 25 to 39 with acute COVID-19.

The chain couples TRBV3-1 (or the pseudogene TRBV3-2) to TRBJ2-4; a possible D gene is TRBD2 (6 bases). CDR1 LGHDT and CDR2 YNNKEL come from the germline V gene (reference sequence). V lost 0 bases and J 0 bases, leaving 9 bases between the germline ends. There are 16 residues in the CDR3. The CDR3 here is CASSQESGVAKNIQYF. Written as DNA, the CDR3 is TGTGCCAGCAGCCAAGAATCGGGGGTAGCCAAAAACATTCAGTACTTC.

V usage is TRBV4-1 and J usage is TRBJ1-5; 8 positions agree with TRBD1. V dropped 6 bases and J dropped 4; count of bases not matched to a gene: 5. CDR3 length equals 14 residues. Germline CDR1 and CDR2: MGHRA and YSYEKL. The CDR3: CASSDRGLNQPQHF. The CDR3 DNA follows: TGCGCCAGCAGTGACAGGGGATTAAATCAGCCCCAGCATTTT.

DNA for the CDR3: TGTGCCAGCAGCTTTCTTGAGGTGGCCGGGGAGCTGTTTTTT. Its protein is CASSFLEVAGELFF. The J gene is TRBJ2-2, the V gene TRBV5-6; no firm D call. Trimming pared 2 bases from V and 6 bases from J, leaving 11 bases between. The CDR3 is 14 residues long. CDR1 and CDR2 from the germline V gene are SGHDT and YYEEEE.

The chain has TRBV5-1 and TRBJ2-1; tentatively, D is TRBD1 (6 bases). The CDR3 is made up of 13 amino acids. The V gene's germline CDR1 is SGHRS and CDR2 YFSETQ. V lost 4 bases, J lost 6 bases, and 11 bases lay in between. CDR3 loop: CASSPQGGNEQFF. The CDR3 DNA reads TGCGCCAGCAGCCCCCAAGGGGGCAATGAGCAGTTCTTC.

This chain uses TRBV2 with TRBJ2-7; 7 bases map to TRBD1. CDR1 and CDR2 (germline): SNHLY, FYNNEI. This CDR3 has 15 amino acids. V was pared by 6 bases and J by 6 bases, with 14 bases of the junction left unmatched. The CDR3 DNA reads TGTGCCAGCAGCCAACATACAGGGGAAGTGGGCGAGCAGTACTTC. Translation gives CASSQHTGEVGEQYF.

The genes are TRBV5-8 and TRBJ2-5, with TRBD1 matching over 9 bases. V gave up 4 bases and J gave up 1 base; unmatched junction bases: 5. Germline CDR1 and CDR2: SGHTS and YDEGEE. This CDR3 comprises 15 residues. For the CDR3, the DNA is TGTGCCAGCAGCCCCTGGACAGGGGTCCAAGAGACCCAGTACTTC. This codes for CASSPWTGVQETQYF. Full variable domain (remainder filled in from reference TRBV5-8 and TRBJ2-5): EAGVTQSPTHLIKTRGQQATLRCSPISGHTSVYWYQQALGLGLQFLLWYDEGEERNRGNFPPRFSGRQFPNYSSELNVNALELEDSALYLCASSPWTGVQETQYFGPGTRLLVL.

The J gene is TRBJ1-2, the V gene TRBV7-3; TRBD1 might be the D (6 bases). V was shortened by 5 bases and J by 6 bases, with 19 bases between the two germline ends. The length of the CDR3 is 15 residues. The germline gives CDR1 SGHTA, CDR2 FQGTGA. CDR3 amino acids: CASSTQGRVLDGYTF. CDR3 in DNA: TGTGCCAGCAGCACACAGGGTAGAGTCTTGGATGGCTACACCTTC. Full variable domain (rest looked up from reference TRBV7-3 and TRBJ1-2): GAGVSQTPSNKVTEKGKYVELRCDPISGHTALYWYRQSLGQGPEFLIYFQGTGAADDSGLPNDRFFAVRPEGSVSTLKIQRTERGDSAVYLCASSTQGRVLDGYTFGSGTRLTVV.

The chain has TRBV30 and TRBJ1-6, with 7 bases matching TRBD1. This CDR3 has 16 residues. Germline CDR1 GTSNPN, CDR2 SVGIG (reference sequence). After removal of 3 bases from V and 5 bases from J, the junction contained 10 bases not matched to a gene. CDR3 in DNA: TGTGCCTGGAGGGGTTCTGGGGGACAGAATAATTCACCCCTCCACTTT. Amino acid sequence: CAWRGSGGQNNSPLHF.

The chain carries TRBV30 and TRBJ2-1; 11 bases line up with TRBD2. V trimming: 8 bases; J trimming: 6 bases; junction bases outside the gene matches: 12. CDR1 is GTSNPN, CDR2 SVGIG, per germline (reference sequence). This CDR3 region has 15 residues. The CDR3 loop reads CAVLRPSGGSNEQFF. The CDR3 bases are TGTGCCGTCCTCCGGCCTAGCGGGGGGTCCAATGAGCAGTTCTTC. The full variable domain, completed using reference TRBV30 and TRBJ2-1, is SQTIHQWPATLVQPVGSPLSLECTVEGTSNPNLYWYRQAAGRGLQLLFYSVGIGQISSEVPQNLSASRPQDRQFILSSKKLLLSDSGFYLCAVLRPSGGSNEQFFGPGTRLTVL.

The chain combines TRBV3-1 (or the pseudogene TRBV3-2) with TRBJ1-5; D perhaps matches TRBD1 (5 bases). Trimming shortened V by 2 bases and J by 4 bases, and 9 bases separated the two germline ends. Per the germline V gene, CDR1 is LGHDT and CDR2 is YNNKEL (reference sequence). This CDR3 is 14 amino acids long. The CDR3: CASSQRGGNQPQHF. CDR3 sequence (DNA): TGTGCCAGCAGCCAACGGGGGGGAAATCAGCCCCAGCATTTT.

The CDR3 bases are TGCGCCAGCAGCTTGGGGAGGGAATACGAGCAGTACTTC. Translating it yields CASSLGREYEQYF. The gene calls are TRBV5-1 and TRBJ2-7; D is perhaps TRBD2 (6 bases). In germline, CDR1 is SGHRS, CDR2 YFSETQ. The germline V and J ends were trimmed by 0 bases and 4 bases, with 8 bases remaining between them. The CDR3 has 13 residues.

The chain employs TRBV18 and TRBJ1-1, with D possibly being TRBD1 (6 bases). The CDR3 consists of 15 residues. The germline V gene encodes CDR1 KGHSH and CDR2 LQKENI. V lost 3 bases and J 0 bases, leaving 11 bases between the germline ends. The CDR3 DNA follows: TGTGCCAGCTCACCCCTAACAGGGTTGAACACTGAAGCTTTCTTT. Amino acid sequence: CASSPLTGLNTEAFF. The full variable domain, its missing parts supplied by reference TRBV18 and TRBJ1-1, is NAGVMQNPRHLVRRRGQEARLRCSPMKGHSHVYWYRQLPEEGLKFMVYLQKENIIDESGMPKERFSAEFPKEGPSILRIQQVVRGDSAAYFCASSPLTGLNTEAFFGQGTRLTVV.

J is TRBJ1-4 and V is TRBV5-8, with 9 bases matching TRBD1. CDR1 is SGHTS and CDR2 is YDEGEE in the germline V gene. The ends lost 7 bases at V and 7 bases at J; junction bases unmatched: 11. The CDR3 loop spans 15 amino acids. CDR3 bases: TGTGCCAGCGCCACAGGGGGCGGTTTGAGTGAAAAACTGTTTTTT. Its protein is CASATGGGLSEKLFF.

V is TRBV27 and J is TRBJ1-2; a weak D match, TRBD1 (6 bases). The CDR3 has 15 amino acids. V was trimmed by 2 bases and J by 4 bases, leaving 14 bases between them. Germline CDR1 and CDR2: MNHEY and SMNVEV (reference sequence). CDR3 nucleotides: TGTGCCAGCAGTTTAGTAGGGGGACTAGGCTATGGCTACACCTTC. This gives the protein CASSLVGGLGYGYTF.

This clone showed up just once. The chain recombines TRBV7-9 with TRBJ1-2, with 10 bases lining up with TRBD1. V gave up 4 bases and J gave up 6 bases; unmatched junction bases: 14. Looked up from germline, CDR1 is SEHNR and CDR2 is FQNEAQ (reference sequence). This CDR3 has 17 residues. DNA for the CDR3: TGTGCCAGCAGCTCCAGTTTATCGGACAGGGGGATGCATGGCTACACCTTC. Residues: CASSSSLSDRGMHGYTF.

The CDR3 DNA sequence: TGCGCCAGCAGTGAAGACAGGGGGCGAGAGACCCAGTACTTC. Its protein is CASSEDRGRETQYF. The J gene is TRBJ2-5, the V gene TRBV10-1; 10 bases agree with TRBD1. CDR3 length: 14 amino acids. V shed 3 bases, J shed 4 bases, and the junction held 2 bases outside the gene matches. Germline CDR1 is WNHNN and CDR2 is SYGVQD (reference sequence).

The rearrangement joins TRBV27 to TRBJ2-5, with TRBD2 identical over 7 bases. CDR3 length: 16 residues. Germline-derived CDR1 and CDR2 are MNHEY and SMNVEV (reference sequence). The ends lost 3 bases at V and 0 bases at J; junction bases unmatched: 7. As DNA, the CDR3 is TGTGCCAGCAGTTTCCGGGCTAGCGGAAACCAAGAGACCCAGTACTTC. This sequence encodes CASSFRASGNQETQYF.

This clone has more than one count but fewer than ten. This chain links TRBV24-1 with TRBJ2-7, with D perhaps TRBD2 (6 bases). V was pared by 3 bases and J by 2 bases, with 22 bases between. Germline loops: CDR1 KGHDR, CDR2 SFDVKD. The length of the CDR3 is 18 residues. CDR3 sequence: CATSDHAHAGRVTYEQYF. The CDR3 DNA follows: TGTGCCACCAGTGATCACGCGCATGCGGGACGTGTAACCTACGAGCAGTACTTC.

This chain links TRBV11-2 with TRBJ1-2; 7 bases line up with TRBD1. V lost 5 bases and J lost 7; bases outside the gene matches: 10. The CDR3 length is 14 residues. Germline CDR1 is SGHAT and CDR2 is FQNNGV. For the CDR3, the DNA is TGTGCCAGCAGCCCTCATGGACAGGTTTTTGGCTACACCTTC. Its translation: CASSPHGQVFGYTF.

The gene calls are TRBV7-3 and TRBJ2-7, with TRBD1 identical over 7 bases. Unmatched junction bases numbered 8, after V lost 5 bases and J lost 7 bases. The germline gives CDR1 SGHTA, CDR2 FQGTGA. The CDR3 is 13 residues long. The CDR3 reads CASSIRQGEEQYF. The CDR3 nucleotides are TGTGCCAGCAGCATCCGACAGGGTGAGGAGCAGTACTTC.

The chain uses TRBV5-1 and TRBJ1-1, with 8 bases fitting TRBD1. The V gene end was trimmed by 4 bases and the J gene end by 4 bases; junction bases not matched to a gene: 9. The CDR3 loop spans 15 amino acids. Germline CDR1 and CDR2: SGHRS and YFSETQ. This CDR3 is CASSLLTGVSTEAFF. The CDR3 DNA sequence: TGCGCCAGCAGCCTACTGACAGGGGTAAGCACTGAAGCTTTCTTT.

The chain has TRBV10-2 and TRBJ1-2; 8 nucleotides align to TRBD1. This CDR3 spans 14 amino acids. V was pared by 3 bases and J by 5 bases, with 5 bases of the junction left unmatched. Germline assignment: CDR1 WSHSY and CDR2 SAAADI. CDR3 region: CASSEVTGGYGYTF. The CDR3 coding sequence is TGCGCCAGCAGTGAAGTTACAGGGGGGTATGGCTACACCTTC.

The V and J genes are TRBV18 and TRBJ1-1; D is possibly TRBD1 (6 bases). V was cut by 6 bases and J by 11 bases, with 19 bases left in between. Germline V lookup: CDR1 KGHSH, CDR2 LQKENI. This CDR3 is built from 13 residues. Here the CDR3 reads CASSPSRDKEAFF. CDR3 DNA sequence: TGTGCCAGCTCCCCGAGTCGGGACAAAGAGGCTTTCTTT.

The chain has TRBV5-1 and TRBJ1-3; 7 nucleotides line up with TRBD1. Germline loops: CDR1 SGHRS, CDR2 YFSETQ. Trimming removed 3 bases from V and 0 bases from J; junction bases left unmatched: 3. The CDR3 sequence is 15 residues long. CDR3 region: CASSSDRVSGNTIYF. The CDR3 bases are TGCGCCAGCAGCTCAGACAGGGTCTCTGGAAACACCATATATTTT.